This record looks at one T cell receptor (beta chain) sequence and its context. Its specificity is not known. Sequenced by immunoSEQ multiplex PCR; TCRdb stores in-frame clones only, minus some. There are tens of thousands of clones in the sample; approximately 85% occur only once, and about 3% lies in the top ten. The data were obtained in a study of T cell responses to AZD1222 COVID-19 vaccine. Points from the study as a whole: Only 5 or 6 individuals given AZD1222 were seropositive at baseline. Every sample of the repertoires postdated the peak T cell response.

Trimming cost V 0 bases and J 0 bases, with 7 bases left between them. Germline V lookup: CDR1 SGHRS, CDR2 YFSETQ. The CDR3 has 14 residues. This receptor was taken from an adult who received the AZD1222 COVID-19 vaccine. This material consisted of peripheral blood, taken 28 days after the second AZD1222 dose. The chain couples TRBV5-1 to TRBJ2-7; D remains unclear. DNA of the CDR3: TGCGCCAGCAGCTTGGGTGGGGACTCCTACGAGCAGTACTTC. It encodes CASSLGGDSYEQYF.